This entry lists 25 T cell receptor beta chains sequenced from one sample in a study of regulatory and conventional T cells in RAG deficiency. TCRdb's copy holds only in-frame clones and misses some; the assay was immunoSEQ multiplex PCR. The sample consists of approximately 48,000 clones, approximately 90% of them appearing once. Conventional CD4+ T cells were sorted from blood as CD25-low CD127-high cells. These sequences were also reported in another study, on regulatory T cells. Per that study: The PCR used 52 TRBV and 13 TRBJ primers.

Specimen: CD4+ effector T cells sorted from blood. The receptors derive from a human donor in good health.

With respect to this clone: Germline is not matched at one junction end, which may reflect a read error. The V gene is TRBV6-6, the J gene TRBJ2-4; tentatively, D is TRBD2 (6 bases). This CDR3 spans 14 amino acids. In germline, CDR1 is MNHNY, CDR2 SVGAGI (reference sequence). CDR3 amino acids: CASSLLAAQNIQYF. CDR3 bases: TGTGCCAGCAGCCTACTAGCAGCCCAAAACATTCAGTACTTC.

This chain links TRBV7-3 with TRBJ1-1; D ambiguous. This CDR3 region has 15 residues. The germline gives CDR1 SGHTA, CDR2 FQGTGA. Trimming shortened V by 4 bases and J by 0 bases, and 12 bases separated the two germline ends. CDR3 sequence reads: CASSSQGGMNTEAFF. In DNA form, the CDR3 reads TGTGCCAGCAGCTCCCAAGGAGGGATGAACACTGAAGCTTTCTTT.

V and J are TRBV7-9 and TRBJ1-2, with 7 bases aligning to TRBD1. The V gene's germline CDR1 is SEHNR and CDR2 FQNEAQ (reference sequence). The CDR3 loop spans 16 amino acids. V shed 3 bases, J shed 1 base, and the junction held 8 bases outside the gene matches. In nucleotides, the CDR3 is TGTGCCAGCAGCTTGGTTTCCGGGACAGTTAACTATGGCTACACCTTC. Amino acid sequence: CASSLVSGTVNYGYTF. Full variable domain (remainder filled in from reference TRBV7-9 and TRBJ1-2): DTGVSQNPRHKITKRGQNVTFRCDPISEHNRLYWYRQTLGQGPEFLTYFQNEAQLEKSRLLSDRFSAERPKGSFSTLEIQRTEQGDSAMYLCASSLVSGTVNYGYTFGSGTRLTVV.

The chain is built from TRBV27 and TRBJ2-1, with unresolved D. Germline assignment: CDR1 MNHEY and CDR2 SMNVEV (reference sequence). Trimming left V 8 bases short and J 5 bases short, with 19 bases between. CDR3 length: 15 residues. CDR3 in amino acids: CASHRGRPDDNEQFF. DNA of the CDR3: TGTGCCAGCCACCGAGGCCGACCAGATGACAATGAGCAGTTCTTC.

V gene TRBV5-4 combines with J gene TRBJ2-5; the match to TRBD2 covers 8 bases. CDR1 is SGHNT, CDR2 YYREEE, per germline (reference sequence). This CDR3 is built from 17 residues. The ends lost 4 bases at V and 5 bases at J; junction bases unmatched: 16. The CDR3 loop is CASSPGGSSGHAETQYF. The CDR3 DNA is TGTGCCAGCAGCCCCGGGGGGTCTAGCGGGCACGCTGAGACCCAGTACTTC.

The chain couples TRBV28 to TRBJ1-5; 7 nucleotides agree with TRBD1. The J segment lost 0 bases and the V segment lost 6 bases, leaving 23 bases of the junction unmatched. Germline CDR1 and CDR2: MDHEN and SYDVKM. CDR3 length equals 21 residues. CDR3 coding DNA: TGTGCCAGCAGCCCTCGTCAGGGGGTTGGGGAGCGCCCCTATAGCAATCAGCCCCAGCATTTT. This translates into CASSPRQGVGERPYSNQPQHF.

In this sample, this clone turned up once. The chain is built from TRBV18 and TRBJ1-4, with a weak D call TRBD1 (6 bases). The CDR3 has 15 residues. V shed 2 bases and J shed 6 bases, with 13 bases lying between them. The germline CDR1 and CDR2 sequences are KGHSH and LQKENI. In DNA, the CDR3 is TGTGCCAGCTCACCAACGGGGGGCGCTTATGAAAAACTGTTTTTT. Protein: CASSPTGGAYEKLFF.

This clone appeared a few times. The rearrangement links TRBV19 to TRBJ1-1; the D gene is possibly TRBD1 (6 bases). Germline loops: CDR1 LNHDA, CDR2 SQIVND (reference sequence). CDR3 length: 13 residues. V was shortened by 5 bases and J by 3 bases, with 10 bases between the two germline ends. DNA for the CDR3: TGTGCCAGTAGTCCTTACAGGGACACTGAAGCTTTCTTT. Its translation is CASSPYRDTEAFF.

The chain is built from TRBV5-4 and TRBJ1-1, with D possibly matching TRBD1 (6 bases). This CDR3 is built from 14 residues. CDR1 and CDR2 from the germline V gene are SGHNT and YYREEE (reference sequence). Deletions cut 4 bases from V and 1 base from J, with 11 bases between. The CDR3 loop reads CASSGKQGNTEAFF. The CDR3, as DNA: TGTGCCAGCAGCGGAAAACAGGGGAACACTGAAGCTTTCTTT. Supplemented by reference TRBV5-4 and TRBJ1-1, the full variable domain reads ETGVTQSPTHLIKTRGQQVTLRCSSQSGHNTVSWYQQALGQGPQFIFQYYREEENGRGNFPPRFSGLQFPNYSSELNVNALELDDSALYLCASSGKQGNTEAFFGQGTRLTVV.

This chain uses TRBV9 with TRBJ2-1; 7 bases are shared with TRBD2. There are 15 residues in the CDR3. Germline V gene data show CDR1 as SGDLS and CDR2 as YYNGEE. The V gene end was trimmed by 3 bases and the J gene end by 3 bases; junction bases not matched to a gene: 6. The CDR3: CASSAASGSYNEQFF. As DNA, the CDR3 is TGTGCCAGCAGCGCGGCTAGCGGAAGCTACAATGAGCAGTTCTTC.

The V call is TRBV6-1, the J call TRBJ2-7, with D uncertain. This CDR3 has 13 residues. Trimming took off 5 bases at V and 3 bases at J, with 11 bases between the two ends. From germline, CDR1 is MNHNS and CDR2 SASEGT. The CDR3: CASSYDGRYEQYF. In DNA form, the CDR3 reads TGTGCCAGCAGTTATGACGGACGCTACGAGCAGTACTTC.

The V and J genes are TRBV27 and TRBJ2-5; D unclear. Germline CDR1 and CDR2: MNHEY and SMNVEV (reference sequence). The germline V and J ends were trimmed by 7 bases and 2 bases, with 2 bases remaining between them. CDR3 length: 10 residues. CDR3 protein: CASKQETQYF. The CDR3, as DNA: TGTGCCAGCAAACAAGAGACCCAGTACTTC.

The V gene is TRBV7-6, the J gene TRBJ2-5; D is unclear. Trimming shortened V by 3 bases and J by 4 bases, and 3 bases separated the two germline ends. The germline gives CDR1 SGHVS, CDR2 FNYEAQ. This CDR3 contains 11 residues. CDR3 coding DNA: TGTGCCAGCAGCTTCACAGAGACCCAGTACTTC. This translates into CASSFTETQYF.

The J gene is TRBJ2-7, the V gene TRBV7-2; D gene unclear. The length of the CDR3 is 12 residues. CDR1 SGHTA and CDR2 FQGNSA come from the germline V gene. Deletions cut 5 bases from V and 4 bases from J, with 9 bases between. CDR3 residues: CASSPSAYEQYF. As DNA, the CDR3 is TGTGCCAGCAGCCCCTCCGCTTACGAGCAGTACTTC.

This chain connects TRBV7-3 to TRBJ1-5, with 7 positions matching TRBD1. Trimming cost V 5 bases and J 3 bases; bases outside gene matches: 7. The CDR3 has 15 amino acids. The V gene's germline CDR1 is SGHTA and CDR2 FQGTGA. CDR3: CASSPVGQINQPQHF. CDR3 bases: TGTGCCAGCAGCCCAGTGGGACAGATCAATCAGCCCCAGCATTTT.

The gene calls are TRBV18 and TRBJ1-5; 8 bases are shared with TRBD1. V shed 6 bases and J 1 base; nucleotides not matched to a gene: 8. This CDR3 has 16 amino acids. Germline V gene data show CDR1 as KGHSH and CDR2 as LQKENI. In nucleotides, the CDR3 is TGTGCCAGCTCCCCATTGGACAGGGTAAGCAATCAGCCCCAGCATTTT. The encoded protein is CASSPLDRVSNQPQHF.

The CDR3 here is CASSLGPQTYEQYF. In DNA, the CDR3 is TGTGCCAGCAGCTTAGGGCCACAGACCTACGAGCAGTACTTC. The chain joins TRBV5-4 to TRBJ2-7; no clear D gene. The CDR3 length is 14 residues. In germline, CDR1 is SGHNT, CDR2 YYREEE (reference sequence). Trimming took off 2 bases at V and 2 bases at J, with 11 bases between the two ends.

V and J are TRBV6-5 and TRBJ1-1; maybe TRBD1 (5 bases). This CDR3 region has 14 residues. Germline CDR1 MNHEY, CDR2 SVGAGI. Deletions cut 0 bases from V and 7 bases from J, with 12 bases between. The CDR3 nucleotides read TGTGCCAGCAGTTACTCGTGGACACCTAATGAAGCTTTCTTT. This gives the protein CASSYSWTPNEAFF.

Concerning this clone itself: The sample contains more than one DNA sequence encoding this CDR3. The chain links TRBV6-4 to TRBJ2-6; no firm D call. Germline V lookup: CDR1 MRHNA, CDR2 SNTAGT. V was cut by 2 bases and J by 4 bases, with 9 bases left in between. The CDR3 consists of 15 residues. CDR3 bases: TGTGCCAGCAGTGACGGGGTTTACGGGGCCAACGTCCTGACTTTC. Amino acids: CASSDGVYGANVLTF.

The CDR3 loop is CASSSQAGGYDNEQFF. The CDR3 nucleotides read TGTGCCAGCAGCTCGCAGGCGGGAGGATATGACAATGAGCAGTTCTTC. This sequence joins TRBV7-6 and TRBJ2-1; 8 nucleotides align to TRBD2. Germline trimming cut 4 bases from V and 5 bases from J; bases unmatched to any gene: 10. The CDR3 has 16 amino acids. The germline CDR1 and CDR2 sequences are SGHVS and FNYEAQ. The full variable domain, in which reference TRBV7-6 and TRBJ2-1 provide the parts outside the CDR3, is GAGVSQSPRYKVTKRGQDVALRCDPISGHVSLYWYRQALGQGPEFLTYFNYEAQQDKSGLPNDRFSAERPEGSISTLTIQRTEQRDSAMYRCASSSQAGGYDNEQFFGPGTRLTVL.

On this clone itself: Sequence at one end of the junction differs from germline and may be a read error. Distinct nucleotide sequences in the sample also encode this CDR3. The J gene is TRBJ1-1, the V gene TRBV13; weak D call: TRBD1 (5 bases). Germline lookup yields CDR1 PRHDT and CDR2 FYEKMQ (reference sequence). The length of the CDR3 is 16 residues. CDR3: CASSLRDGRRNTEAFF. CDR3 bases: TGTGCCAGCAGCTTAAGGGACGGAAGGAGGAACACTGAAGCCTTCTTT. The full variable domain, its missing parts supplied by reference TRBV13 and TRBJ1-1, is AAGVIQSPRHLIKEKRETATLKCYPIPRHDTVYWYQQGPGQDPQFLISFYEKMQSDKGSIPDRFSAQQFSDYHSELNMSSLELGDSALYFCASSLRDGRRNTEAFFGQGTRLTVV.

The CDR3 DNA follows: TGTGCCAGCAGTGACAGGGAGCTCCGTCTCTCTAGGGAGCAGTACTTC. Amino acids: CASSDRELRLSREQYF. V gene TRBV2 combines with J gene TRBJ2-7; tentatively, D is TRBD1 or TRBD2 (5 bases each). V shed 3 bases and J shed 7 bases, with 22 bases lying between them. Germline lookup yields CDR1 SNHLY and CDR2 FYNNEI. CDR3 length: 16 amino acids.

The rearrangement uses TRBV28 and TRBJ1-3; 7 bases are shared with TRBD1. This CDR3 spans 15 amino acids. With V trimmed by 4 bases and J by 2 bases, 5 bases remained unmatched. Germline V lookup: CDR1 MDHEN, CDR2 SYDVKM. In nucleotides, the CDR3 is TGTGCCAGCAGTTCCGACAGGGCCGCTGGAAACACCATATATTTT. It translates to CASSSDRAAGNTIYF.

The chain recombines TRBV6-5 with TRBJ1-1; D uncertain. The germline CDR1 and CDR2 sequences are MNHEY and SVGAGI. Trimming cost V 8 bases and J 2 bases, with 15 bases left between them. The CDR3 contains 14 residues. The CDR3 region has the DNA TGTGCCAGCTCGTCTCAGGCGGGAAACACTGAAGCTTTCTTT. Translated, it gives CASSSQAGNTEAFF.

The chain couples TRBV19 to TRBJ1-6; 8 nucleotides match TRBD1. Germline CDR1 reads LNHDA; CDR2 reads SQIVND (reference sequence). V lost 1 base to trimming and J lost 7 bases; unmatched junction nucleotides: 3. The CDR3 is 15 residues long. CDR3 nucleotides: TGTGCCAGTAGTATAGGGACAGGGAAAAATTCACCCCTCCACTTT. Translation gives CASSIGTGKNSPLHF.